The 19 T cell receptor beta chains listed next were all sequenced from one sample in a study of shared clonotypes between healthy human individuals (TCRdb year 2020). The library was obtained by the immunoSEQ multiplex PCR assay. In TCRdb, the immuneACCESS table is reduced to in-frame sequences with V and J assigned. These tables do not hold every clone; where another copy was compared, an unresolved V gene accounts for under half, and the others remain unexplained. This sample comprises about 1.5 million clones, 95% to 99% of them detected only once. The top ten constitute about 0.45% of the sample. Sequenced sample: naive CD4+ T cells sorted from blood. The label giving this sample's cell subset or site can be read as: CD45RA+ positively selected. All receptors derive from a man between 25 and 39 years old in good health.

Turning to this clone: The junction does not match germline at one end; this may be a read error. The gene calls are TRBV6-1 and TRBJ2-7, with TRBD2 matching 8 bases. The CDR3 sequence is 10 residues long. Germline V gene sequence: CDR1 MNHNS, CDR2 SASEGT. The CDR3 region has the DNA TGTGCCAGCAGTGAAGTACTAGCGGTCTTC. This translates into CASSEVLAVF.

V usage is TRBV7-9 and J usage is TRBJ2-1; 7 bases match TRBD1. In germline, CDR1 is SEHNR, CDR2 FQNEAQ (reference sequence). V was pared by 5 bases and J by 5 bases, with 6 bases of the junction left unmatched. This CDR3 is built from 14 residues. The CDR3 DNA sequence: TGTGCCAGCAGCCCGGGACAGTACGACAATGAGCAGTTCTTC. Its protein product is CASSPGQYDNEQFF.

The chain carries TRBV5-4 and TRBJ2-1; 8 positions match TRBD1. The trim removed 4 bases at V and 0 bases at J, leaving 3 bases unmatched. CDR3 length equals 15 residues. Germline V gives CDR1 SGHNT, CDR2 YYREEE (reference sequence). CDR3 sequence (DNA): TGTGCCAGCAGCCAGGACAGGGCCTCCTACAATGAGCAGTTCTTC. As protein: CASSQDRASYNEQFF.

The chain couples TRBV11-2 to TRBJ2-7; D tentatively reads TRBD1 or TRBD2 (5 bases each). The CDR3 totals 15 residues. V lost 6 bases and J lost 1, with 16 bases in between. Germline V gene lookup returns CDR1 SGHAT and CDR2 FQNNGV. The CDR3 DNA reads as TGTGCCAGCAGTAAGGGACGGGGAGTTTCCTACGAGCAGTACTTC. Protein product: CASSKGRGVSYEQYF.

The chain employs TRBV5-1 and TRBJ1-5; D might be TRBD1 (6 bases). This CDR3 comprises 15 residues. Germline-derived CDR1 and CDR2 are SGHRS and YFSETQ. Trimming shortened V by 1 base and J by 4 bases, and 12 bases separated the two germline ends. The chain's CDR3 is CASSLSPGTNQPQHF. As DNA, the CDR3 is TGCGCCAGCAGCTTGTCACCAGGGACAAATCAGCCCCAGCATTTT. The full variable domain, rest sourced from reference TRBV5-1 and TRBJ1-5, is KAGVTQTPRYLIKTRGQQVTLSCSPISGHRSVSWYQQTPGQGLQFLFEYFSETQRNKGNFPGRFSGRQFSNSRSEMNVSTLELGDSALYLCASSLSPGTNQPQHFGDGTRLSIL.

The rearrangement links TRBV10-1 to TRBJ2-2; D is tentatively TRBD1 or TRBD2 (5 bases each). V lost 1 base to trimming and J lost 6 bases, with 24 bases between them. The CDR3 is 19 residues long. Germline values: CDR1 WNHNN, CDR2 SYGVQD (reference sequence). CDR3 bases: TGCGCCAGCAGTGAGTTCCGTGTAGTCGGGACCCTCTTGCCCGGGGAGCTGTTTTTT. This sequence encodes CASSEFRVVGTLLPGELFF.

The V call is TRBV18, the J call TRBJ2-2; no reliable D call. The CDR3 length is 15 residues. Germline V gives CDR1 KGHSH, CDR2 LQKENI. V lost 3 bases to trimming and J lost 6 bases, with 14 bases between them. The CDR3 loop is CASSPRVLDSGELFF. The CDR3 nucleotides are TGTGCCAGCTCACCCCGGGTCCTAGACTCCGGGGAGCTGTTTTTT.

This clone showed up just once. This chain joins TRBV11-2 and TRBJ2-1; 8 nucleotides agree with TRBD2. This CDR3 spans 13 amino acids. The V and J ends lost 1 base and 14 bases, in that order; junction bases with no gene match: 7. Germline loops: CDR1 SGHAT, CDR2 FQNNGV. CDR3 in amino acids: CASSLVFQREKFF. As DNA, the CDR3 is TGTGCCAGCAGCTTAGTTTTCCAGCGGGAGAAGTTCTTC.

V is TRBV5-1 and J is TRBJ1-1; possible D gene TRBD1, 5 bases. The CDR3 is 16 residues long. V was pared by 4 bases and J by 1 base, with 17 bases between. The V gene's germline CDR1 is SGHRS and CDR2 YFSETQ. The CDR3 DNA is TGCGCCAGCAGCCCGATGGGAAGGGGTGCGAACACTGAAGCTTTCTTT. Amino acids: CASSPMGRGANTEAFF. Full variable domain (outside the CDR3, taken from reference TRBV5-1 and TRBJ1-1): KAGVTQTPRYLIKTRGQQVTLSCSPISGHRSVSWYQQTPGQGLQFLFEYFSETQRNKGNFPGRFSGRQFSNSRSEMNVSTLELGDSALYLCASSPMGRGANTEAFFGQGTRLTVV.

The chain is built from TRBV5-4 and TRBJ2-7; TRBD2 matches 13 bases. CDR1 and CDR2 from the germline V gene are SGHNT and YYREEE (reference sequence). V was clipped by 4 bases and J by 5 bases; unmatched bases: 6. CDR3 length: 15 amino acids. DNA for the CDR3: TGTGCCAGCAGCCTAAGGACTAGCGGGAGACACGAGCAGTACTTC. Amino acids: CASSLRTSGRHEQYF.

The chain's CDR3 is CASSLRGQGAGEQFF. DNA for the CDR3: TGTGCCAGCAGTTTACGGGGACAGGGGGCTGGTGAGCAGTTCTTC. The genes are TRBV6-5 and TRBJ2-1, with TRBD1 identical over 12 bases. Germline V gene lookup returns CDR1 MNHEY and CDR2 SVGAGI. The trim removed 4 bases at V and 9 bases at J, leaving 7 bases unmatched. This CDR3 region has 15 residues.

The V and J genes are TRBV5-1 and TRBJ2-7; D remains unclear. The germline gives CDR1 SGHRS, CDR2 YFSETQ. CDR3 size: 13 residues. Trimming cost V 2 bases and J 2 bases, with 8 bases left between them. The CDR3 nucleotides are TGCGCCAGCAGCTTATCAACCCCCTACGAGCAGTACTTC. Encoded protein: CASSLSTPYEQYF. The full variable domain, with the rest looked up from reference TRBV5-1 and TRBJ2-7, is KAGVTQTPRYLIKTRGQQVTLSCSPISGHRSVSWYQQTPGQGLQFLFEYFSETQRNKGNFPGRFSGRQFSNSRSEMNVSTLELGDSALYLCASSLSTPYEQYFGPGTRLTVT.

This chain links TRBV30 with TRBJ1-2; D remains ambiguous. The CDR3 extends over 13 amino acids. V lost 0 bases to trimming and J lost 7 bases, with 12 bases between them. Germline V CDR1 and CDR2: GTSNPN, SVGIG (reference sequence). CDR3 nucleotides: TGTGCCTGGAGTGTACCGGGTTTTGGTGGCTACACCTTC. It is translated as CAWSVPGFGGYTF.

V usage is TRBV25-1 and J usage is TRBJ2-7, with D uncertain. V was shortened by 5 bases and J by 0 bases, with 8 bases between the two germline ends. Germline V gives CDR1 MGHDK, CDR2 SYGVNS. The CDR3 is 13 residues long. CDR3 sequence: CASSNTLSYEQYF. In DNA form, the CDR3 reads TGTGCCAGCAGTAACACCCTCTCCTACGAGCAGTACTTC.

The count of this clone is one. The chain is built from TRBV19 and TRBJ2-1, with D possibly TRBD2 on 5 matching bases. V lost 3 bases to trimming and J lost 5 bases, with 14 bases between them. CDR3 length: 15 amino acids. Germline values: CDR1 LNHDA, CDR2 SQIVND (reference sequence). The CDR3 is CASSIIFGIHNEQFF. CDR3 DNA sequence: TGTGCCAGTAGTATCATCTTCGGGATCCACAATGAGCAGTTCTTC.

The J gene is TRBJ1-2, the V gene TRBV19, with D hard to call. Trimming took 4 bases from V and 2 from J, leaving 11 bases between them. In germline, CDR1 is LNHDA, CDR2 SQIVND (reference sequence). CDR3 size: 14 residues. The CDR3 reads CASSRSQRNYGYTF. For the CDR3, the DNA is TGTGCCAGTAGTAGATCACAGCGGAACTATGGCTACACCTTC.

The chain links TRBV4-3 to TRBJ2-3; D perhaps matches TRBD2 (5 bases). Germline assignment: CDR1 LGHNA and CDR2 YSLEER. The CDR3 sequence is 13 residues long. Deletions cut 0 bases from V and 8 bases from J, with 9 bases between. CDR3 loop: CASSQDGGSTQYF. CDR3 nucleotide sequence: TGCGCCAGCAGCCAAGATGGCGGGTCTACGCAGTATTTT.

The chain links TRBV27 to TRBJ1-5; 10 nucleotides match TRBD1. The trim removed 5 bases at V and 2 bases at J, leaving 6 bases unmatched. CDR3 length: 16 amino acids. Germline assignment: CDR1 MNHEY and CDR2 SMNVEV (reference sequence). The CDR3 sequence is CASSSGTGVRNQPQHF. CDR3 bases: TGTGCCAGCAGTAGTGGGACAGGGGTGCGCAATCAGCCCCAGCATTTT.

This rearrangement joins TRBV19 to TRBJ1-2; D is undetermined. Germline V gene data show CDR1 as LNHDA and CDR2 as SQIVND (reference sequence). The V and J ends lost 4 bases and 2 bases respectively, with 5 bases between them. This CDR3 is 12 amino acids long. Here the CDR3 DNA reads TGTGCCAGTAGTAGTCCAAACTATGGCTACACCTTC. The encoded protein is CASSSPNYGYTF.